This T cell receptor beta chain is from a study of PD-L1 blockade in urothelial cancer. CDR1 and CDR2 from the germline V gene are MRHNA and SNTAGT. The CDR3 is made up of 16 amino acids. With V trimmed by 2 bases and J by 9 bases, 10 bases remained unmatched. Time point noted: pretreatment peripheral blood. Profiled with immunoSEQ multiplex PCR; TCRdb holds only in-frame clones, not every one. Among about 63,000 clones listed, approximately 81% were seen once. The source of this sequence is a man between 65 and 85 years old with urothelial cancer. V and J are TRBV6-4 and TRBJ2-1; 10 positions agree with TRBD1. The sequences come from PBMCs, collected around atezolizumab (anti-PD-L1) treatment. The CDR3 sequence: CASSDPTGGRPAEQFF. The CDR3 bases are TGTGCCAGCAGTGACCCGACAGGGGGCAGGCCGGCTGAGCAGTTCTTC.